This is a list of T cell receptor beta chains from one sample in a study of graft-versus-host responses after intestinal transplantation. This table comes from immunoSEQ multiplex PCR, and its TCRdb copy is limited to in-frame clones, with some not included. In the table there are over 15,000 clones, approximately 86% of which are singletons. Sequences were derived from PBMCs, sampled just over 230 days after intestinal transplant. The source of these receptors is a human patient who received an intestinal transplant, so some T cells may come from the graft donor. CDR3s include the opening cysteine and the closing phenylalanine or tryptophan. Fields, in order: D gene, clone size, V gene, J gene, CDR3 protein, CDR3 DNA. A D gene is named only where the DNA matches it firmly. Only some rows state a clone size, as once, few, many or a class for expanded clones.

TRBD1,.,TRBV2,TRBJ2-1,CASSWGTGDNEQFF,TGCGCCAGCAGCTGGGGGACAGGAGACAATGAGCAGTTCTTC
TRBD2,.,TRBV4-1,TRBJ2-3,CASSQEGAGTNTDTQYF,TGCGCCAGCAGCCAAGAGGGAGCGGGGACTAACACAGATACGCAGTATTTT
.,.,TRBV6-5,TRBJ2-3,CASSFGSTTDTQYF,TGTGCCAGCTCCTTCGGTAGCACCACAGATACGCAGTATTTT
.,.,TRBV11-2,TRBJ2-1,CASSVPGALRRDEQFF,TGTGCCAGCAGCGTCCCGGGCGCCCTACGGAGGGATGAGCAGTTCTTC
TRBD1,few,TRBV5-4,TRBJ1-1,CASSLETTGGTEAFF,TGTGCCAGCAGCTTGGAGACTACAGGGGGGACTGAAGCTTTCTTT
TRBD1,.,TRBV18,TRBJ1-4,CASSPLGQGDEKLFF,TGTGCCAGCTCACCTTTGGGACAGGGGGATGAAAAACTGTTTTTT
.,few,TRBV9,TRBJ2-5,CASSAEASRKETQYF,TGTGCCAGCAGCGCCGAGGCTAGCCGAAAAGAGACCCAGTACTTC
.,.,TRBV19,TRBJ1-1,CASSTTVNTEAFF,TGTGCCAGTAGTACTACAGTGAACACTGAAGCTTTCTTT
.,.,TRBV6-5,TRBJ1-2,CASTSGHGYTF,TGTGCCAGCACAAGTGGGCATGGCTACACCTTC
TRBD1,once,TRBV6-6,TRBJ1-1,CASSLLTGRAFF,TGTGCCAGCAGCCTATTGACAGGGCGAGCTTTCTTT
.,.,TRBV4-1,TRBJ1-5,CASSHLDRGRNQPQHF,TGCGCCAGCAGCCATTTGGATAGGGGAAGGAATCAGCCCCAGCATTTT
.,.,TRBV5-6,TRBJ2-3,CASSFRSLPDTQYF,TGTGCCAGCAGCTTCCGCAGTCTTCCAGATACGCAGTATTTT
.,.,TRBV6-1,TRBJ2-7,CASRAGAYEQYF,TGTGCCAGCAGGGCAGGGGCCTACGAGCAGTACTTC
.,.,TRBV5-1,TRBJ1-5,CASSPRGDQPQHF,TGCGCCAGCAGCCCCAGGGGTGATCAGCCCCAGCATTTT
.,few,TRBV9,TRBJ2-1,CASSAQEYNEQFF,TGTGCCAGCAGCGCACAGGAGTACAATGAGCAGTTCTTC
.,.,TRBV4-1,TRBJ1-5,CASSQGALGGNQPQHF,TGCGCCAGCAGCCAAGGGGCCTTGGGGGGCAATCAGCCCCAGCATTTT
.,.,TRBV4-1,TRBJ1-5,CASSQDGFNQPQHF,TGCGCCAGCAGCCAAGACGGATTTAATCAGCCCCAGCATTTT
.,.,TRBV5-8,TRBJ1-1,CASSLRIYRLNTEAFF,TGTGCCAGCAGCTTGAGAATTTACAGATTGAACACTGAAGCTTTCTTT
.,.,TRBV7-8,TRBJ2-3,CASSPRGATQYF,TGTGCCAGCAGCCCTAGAGGGGCTACGCAGTATTTT
TRBD1,once,TRBV9,TRBJ2-5,CASSVTGGRETQYF,TGTGCCAGCAGCGTCACAGGGGGGCGTGAGACCCAGTACTTC
.,.,TRBV7-2,TRBJ1-6,CASSLAQDNSPLHF,TGTGCCAGCAGCTTAGCTCAGGATAATTCACCCCTCCACTTT
TRBD2,.,TRBV4-2,TRBJ2-1,CASSQDLERGAYNEQFF,TGTGCCAGCAGCCAAGACCTAGAGCGGGGGGCTTACAATGAGCAGTTCTTC
.,.,TRBV20-1,TRBJ1-1,CSAQGATEAFF,TGCAGTGCTCAGGGTGCCACTGAAGCTTTCTTT
TRBD2,.,TRBV6-6,TRBJ2-7,CASSYVQGGFEQYF,TGTGCCAGCAGTTACGTTCAGGGAGGGTTCGAGCAGTACTTC
TRBD1,.,TRBV7-9,TRBJ1-2,CASSPLLGARDRGPYGYTF,TGTGCCAGCAGCCCGTTATTGGGGGCCCGGGACAGGGGGCCCTATGGCTACACCTTC
TRBD1,.,TRBV7-2,TRBJ2-7,CASSSPSGDRFSKNF,TGTGCCAGCAGCTCCCCTTCCGGGGACAGGTTCTCGAAGAACTTC
.,.,TRBV19,TRBJ1-2,CASSIESGEDYYGYTF,TGTGCCAGTAGTATAGAGTCCGGTGAGGACTACTATGGCTACACCTTC
.,once,TRBV7-8,TRBJ1-1,CASSLGGGAEAFF,TGTGCCAGCAGCTTAGGCGGGGGGGCGGAAGCTTTCTTT
TRBD1,.,TRBV10-3,TRBJ1-6,CAISETVGTADNSPLHF,TGTGCCATCAGTGAGACAGTCGGGACAGCTGATAATTCACCCCTCCACTTT
.,few,TRBV6-1,TRBJ1-2,CASSEVATGYTF,TGTGCCAGCAGTGAAGTTGCGACTGGCTACACCTTC
.,.,TRBV25-1,TRBJ2-2,CASSDPLSTGELFF,TGTGCCAGCAGTGACCCCCTATCGACCGGGGAGCTGTTTTTT
TRBD1,.,TRBV5-4,TRBJ1-1,CATNRGLGTEAFF,TGTGCCACCAACAGGGGACTCGGCACTGAAGCTTTCTTT
.,.,TRBV12-5,TRBJ2-2,CASGLGTGELFF,TGTGCTAGTGGTTTAGGCACCGGGGAGCTGTTTTTT
.,once,TRBV6-4,TRBJ2-3,CASSVVRDSDTQYF,TGTGCCAGCAGTGTGGTCAGGGATTCAGATACGCAGTATTTT
TRBD2,few,TRBV9,TRBJ2-7,CASSSGTSGGDEQYF,TGTGCCAGCAGCTCAGGGACTAGCGGGGGGGATGAGCAGTACTTC
.,.,TRBV4-1,TRBJ1-1,CASSQEPTNTEAFF,TGCGCCAGCAGCCAAGAGCCCACAAACACTGAAGCTTTCTTT
.,.,TRBV27,TRBJ2-5,CASSLVGYETQYF,TGTGCCAGCAGTTTGGTGGGGTATGAGACCCAGTACTTC
TRBD2,.,TRBV7-2,TRBJ2-3,CASKSGAGGPGTQYF,TGTGCCAGCAAGTCAGGAGCGGGGGGGCCTGGTACGCAGTATTTT
.,.,TRBV28,TRBJ2-7,CASSFFSTGSYEQYF,TGTGCCAGCAGTTTTTTCAGTACGGGGAGCTACGAGCAGTACTTC
.,once,TRBV18,TRBJ2-7,CASSPPRGRYEQYF,TGTGCCAGCTCACCACCCCGGGGTCGCTACGAGCAGTACTTC